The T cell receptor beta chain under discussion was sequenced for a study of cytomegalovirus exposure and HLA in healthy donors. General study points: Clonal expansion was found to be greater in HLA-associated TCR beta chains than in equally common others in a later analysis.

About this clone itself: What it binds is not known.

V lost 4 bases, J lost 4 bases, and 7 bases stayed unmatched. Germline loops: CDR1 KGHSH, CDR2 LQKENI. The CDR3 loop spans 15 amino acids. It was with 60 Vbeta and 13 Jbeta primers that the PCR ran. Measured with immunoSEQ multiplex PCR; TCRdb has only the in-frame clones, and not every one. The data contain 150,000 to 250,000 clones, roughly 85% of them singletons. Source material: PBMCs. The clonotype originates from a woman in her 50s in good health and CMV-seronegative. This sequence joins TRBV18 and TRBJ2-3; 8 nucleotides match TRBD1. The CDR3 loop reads CASSLQTGAADTQYF. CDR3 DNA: TGTGCCAGCTCACTCCAGACAGGGGCAGCAGATACGCAGTATTTT.